Below, 21 T cell receptor beta chains from the same sample are listed, as sequenced in a study of cytomegalovirus exposure and HLA in healthy donors. The PCR was carried out with 60 Vbeta primers and 13 Jbeta primers. The protocol was immunoSEQ multiplex PCR, while the TCRdb copy is restricted to in-frame clones and leaves out a portion. The sample contains roughly 150,000 clones, about 74% of which appear only once. Sequenced input: PBMCs. These receptors all come from a woman in her 40s in good health and CMV-seronegative.

The chain is built from TRBV10-1 and TRBJ2-7, with D possibly being TRBD1 (5 bases). The CDR3 is 17 amino acids. V lost 2 bases and J lost 0, with 17 bases in between. The germline V gene has CDR1 WNHNN and CDR2 SYGVQD (reference sequence). CDR3 sequence: CASSEEGLSRDSYEQYF. The CDR3 bases are TGCGCCAGCAGTGAGGAAGGTTTGTCCAGGGACTCCTACGAGCAGTACTTC.

The table lists this clone with a few counts. V and J are TRBV5-4 and TRBJ2-7; 10 nucleotides match TRBD2. J gave up 4 bases and V 1 base, and 5 bases lay outside the gene matches. The CDR3 contains 15 residues. CDR1 and CDR2 (germline): SGHNT, YYREEE (reference sequence). Here the CDR3 DNA reads TGTGCCAGCAGCTTGCGTCTAGCGGGAGATTACGAGCAGTACTTC. Translating gives CASSLRLAGDYEQYF.

This clone was seen just once. J is TRBJ2-5 and V is TRBV4-1; D perhaps matches TRBD2 (6 bases). The DNA end lines up better with TRBJ2-7; the J call may be wrong. The length of the CDR3 is 15 residues. CDR1 MGHRA and CDR2 YSYEKL come from the germline V gene. The CDR3 nucleotides are TGCGCCAGCAGCCAGACACCGGGGGATACCTACGAGCAGTACTTC. Its translation: CASSQTPGDTYEQYF.

The sample holds a few counts of this clone. This chain uses TRBV6-5 with TRBJ1-5; 7 nucleotides match TRBD1. Unmatched junction bases numbered 3, after V lost 9 bases and J lost 4 bases. In germline, CDR1 is MNHEY, CDR2 SVGAGI. CDR3 size: 12 residues. The DNA of the CDR3 is TGTGCCAGAGACAGGGAGAATCAGCCCCAGCATTTT. This encodes CARDRENQPQHF.

Only a few counts were recorded for this clone. The chain is built from TRBV4-1 and TRBJ1-1; 8 nucleotides match TRBD1. CDR3 length equals 15 residues. In germline, CDR1 is MGHRA, CDR2 YSYEKL. V was clipped by 3 bases and J by 6 bases; unmatched bases: 9. The chain's CDR3 is CASSHPDRGGPEAFF. DNA of the CDR3: TGCGCCAGCAGCCATCCTGACAGGGGAGGGCCTGAAGCTTTCTTT.

V and J are TRBV6-4 and TRBJ2-1; 7 nucleotides agree with TRBD2. V was pared by 1 base and J by 5 bases, with 5 bases of the junction left unmatched. The germline CDR1 and CDR2 sequences are MRHNA and SNTAGT. The CDR3 is 15 residues long. As DNA, the CDR3 is TGTGCCAGCAGTGACTTCGGGGGGACCCACAATGAGCAGTTCTTC. The encoded protein is CASSDFGGTHNEQFF.

This clone showed up just once. The V call is TRBV2, the J call TRBJ1-2; the match to TRBD1 covers 8 bases. Per the germline V gene, CDR1 is SNHLY and CDR2 is FYNNEI. V lost 3 bases and J lost 5; bases outside the gene matches: 8. The CDR3 runs to 15 residues. The CDR3 sequence: CASSERQGTGYGYTF. The CDR3 coding sequence is TGTGCCAGCAGTGAGCGACAGGGGACGGGGTATGGCTACACCTTC.

This clone came up a few times. This chain links TRBV5-4 with TRBJ1-3, with unresolved D. V was cut by 4 bases and J by 3 bases, with 17 bases left in between. This CDR3 has 16 residues. Germline-derived CDR1 and CDR2 are SGHNT and YYREEE (reference sequence). CDR3 nucleotide sequence: TGTGCCAGCAGCGGAGACGGAGGGTCTTTTGGAAACACCATATATTTT. Translated: CASSGDGGSFGNTIYF. The full variable domain, completed using reference TRBV5-4 and TRBJ1-3, is ETGVTQSPTHLIKTRGQQVTLRCSSQSGHNTVSWYQQALGQGPQFIFQYYREEENGRGNFPPRFSGLQFPNYSSELNVNALELDDSALYLCASSGDGGSFGNTIYFGEGSWLTVV.

This clone was recorded once. J is TRBJ2-5 and V is TRBV29-1, with 9 bases fitting TRBD2. The V gene end was trimmed by 2 bases and the J gene end by 4 bases; junction bases not matched to a gene: 2. Per the germline V gene, CDR1 is SQVTM and CDR2 is ANQGSEA. CDR3 length: 13 amino acids. In DNA form, the CDR3 reads TGCAGCGTTGAACGTAGCGGGGGAGAGACCCAGTACTTC. Translating it yields CSVERSGGETQYF.

This clone showed up just once. The CDR3 spells CASSSYSGGAIEQFF. As DNA, the CDR3 is TGTGCCAGCAGCTCCTATAGCGGGGGGGCCATTGAGCAGTTCTTC. The chain couples TRBV7-6 to TRBJ2-1; 11 bases are shared with TRBD2. Germline CDR1 and CDR2: SGHVS and FNYEAQ. Trimming at V came to 4 bases and at J to 9 bases, leaving 8 bases not matched to a gene. The CDR3 is made up of 15 amino acids.

The sample holds one count of this clone. This chain joins TRBV6-5 and TRBJ1-1; D ambiguous. This CDR3 is built from 14 residues. Per the germline V gene, CDR1 is MNHEY and CDR2 is SVGAGI. Trimming cost V 2 bases and J 6 bases, with 13 bases left between them. CDR3 in DNA: TGTGCCAGCAGTTACGTACCGGTGGGCGCTGAAGCTTTCTTT. Translation: CASSYVPVGAEAFF.

The rearrangement uses TRBV10-1 and TRBJ1-4, with a weak D call TRBD1 (6 bases). Germline CDR1 WNHNN, CDR2 SYGVQD (reference sequence). With 6 bases removed from V and 3 bases from J, the gap between germline ends came to 8 bases. This CDR3 has 13 amino acids. The CDR3, as DNA: TGCGCCAGCAGAAGGACAGCTAATGAAAAACTGTTTTTT. Encoded protein: CASRRTANEKLFF.

To note about this clone: A junction end diverges from the germline sequence, so it may reflect a read error. The rearrangement links TRBV5-8 to TRBJ1-2; D is possibly TRBD1 (5 bases). CDR1 is SGHTS, CDR2 YDEGEE, per germline. The CDR3 spans 12 residues. CDR3 residues: CASSLERGGYTF. The DNA of the CDR3 is TGTGCCAGCAGTTTGGAGCGGGGCGGCTACACCTTC. Drawing the rest from reference TRBV5-8 and TRBJ1-2, the complete variable domain is EAGVTQSPTHLIKTRGQQATLRCSPISGHTSVYWYQQALGLGLQFLLWYDEGEERNRGNFPPRFSGRQFPNYSSELNVNALELEDSALYLCASSLERGGYTFGSGTRLTVV.

In DNA form, the CDR3 reads TGCGCCAGCAGCCTTCGGGACAGAATATACGAGCAGTACTTC. The encoded protein is CASSLRDRIYEQYF. The V and J genes are TRBV5-1 and TRBJ2-7; 7 nucleotides agree with TRBD1. From germline, CDR1 is SGHRS and CDR2 YFSETQ. The CDR3 is 14 amino acids. The trim removed 4 bases at V and 4 bases at J, leaving 8 bases unmatched. Complete variable domain (other parts from reference TRBV5-1 and TRBJ2-7): KAGVTQTPRYLIKTRGQQVTLSCSPISGHRSVSWYQQTPGQGLQFLFEYFSETQRNKGNFPGRFSGRQFSNSRSEMNVSTLELGDSALYLCASSLRDRIYEQYFGPGTRLTVT.

The DNA for the CDR3 is TGTGCCAGCAGTTTATCCCCACAGGGATCTGAAGCTTTCTTT. Translated: CASSLSPQGSEAFF. This chain joins TRBV27 and TRBJ1-1; tentatively, D is TRBD1 (6 bases). Germline assignment: CDR1 MNHEY and CDR2 SMNVEV (reference sequence). Between the trimmed V and J ends, which lost 0 bases and 6 bases, there was a span of 11 bases. The CDR3 has 14 amino acids.

The rearrangement links TRBV18 to TRBJ1-3; 11 bases align to TRBD1. This CDR3 is 16 amino acids long. J was trimmed by 2 bases and V by 4 bases; bases with no gene match: 4. Germline assignment: CDR1 KGHSH and CDR2 LQKENI. The CDR3 DNA follows: TGTGCCAGCTCACGGCCGGGACAGGGGGCTGGAAACACCATATATTTT. Protein product: CASSRPGQGAGNTIYF.

This rearrangement joins TRBV6-6 to TRBJ2-7, with D tentatively TRBD1 (6 bases). V dropped 2 bases and J dropped 2 bases, with 10 bases sitting between them. Germline values: CDR1 MNHNY, CDR2 SVGAGI (reference sequence). The CDR3 sequence is 14 residues long. CDR3 nucleotides: TGTGCCAGCAGTTACGAGGGACAAGCCTACGAGCAGTACTTC. The encoded protein is CASSYEGQAYEQYF.

The chain employs TRBV27 and TRBJ2-5; D is perhaps TRBD1 (6 bases). Germline CDR1 is MNHEY and CDR2 is SMNVEV (reference sequence). This CDR3 contains 12 residues. V was trimmed by 9 bases and J by 5 bases, leaving 13 bases between them. The DNA for the CDR3 is TGTGCCAGTATTCGGCAGGGGGAGACCCAGTACTTC. It codes for CASIRQGETQYF.

The J gene is TRBJ2-7, the V gene TRBV27, with D possibly TRBD2 on 6 matching bases. There are 13 residues in the CDR3. CDR1 and CDR2 (germline): MNHEY, SMNVEV (reference sequence). V lost 7 bases and J 1 base, leaving 11 bases between the germline ends. The CDR3 protein is CASMRGSSYEQYF. DNA of the CDR3: TGTGCCAGCATGCGGGGCAGTTCCTACGAGCAGTACTTC.

This chain connects TRBV5-4 to TRBJ2-5, with D possibly matching TRBD1 (6 bases). The V end lost 3 bases, the J end lost 4 bases, and 16 bases lay between the germline ends. The CDR3 runs to 15 residues. The germline V gene has CDR1 SGHNT and CDR2 YYREEE (reference sequence). This CDR3 reads CASSSPTGLGETQYF. The CDR3 DNA reads TGTGCCAGCAGCTCCCCAACAGGGTTGGGAGAGACCCAGTACTTC.

The chain has TRBV19 and TRBJ1-5; D possibly corresponds to TRBD1 (6 bases). Trimming removed 7 bases at V and 6 bases at J, with 22 bases between. The CDR3 has 16 amino acids. Germline loops: CDR1 LNHDA, CDR2 SQIVND (reference sequence). The CDR3 protein is CASTASKGGGGQPQHF. The CDR3 DNA reads TGTGCCAGTACCGCAAGCAAAGGGGGAGGGGGTCAGCCCCAGCATTTT.